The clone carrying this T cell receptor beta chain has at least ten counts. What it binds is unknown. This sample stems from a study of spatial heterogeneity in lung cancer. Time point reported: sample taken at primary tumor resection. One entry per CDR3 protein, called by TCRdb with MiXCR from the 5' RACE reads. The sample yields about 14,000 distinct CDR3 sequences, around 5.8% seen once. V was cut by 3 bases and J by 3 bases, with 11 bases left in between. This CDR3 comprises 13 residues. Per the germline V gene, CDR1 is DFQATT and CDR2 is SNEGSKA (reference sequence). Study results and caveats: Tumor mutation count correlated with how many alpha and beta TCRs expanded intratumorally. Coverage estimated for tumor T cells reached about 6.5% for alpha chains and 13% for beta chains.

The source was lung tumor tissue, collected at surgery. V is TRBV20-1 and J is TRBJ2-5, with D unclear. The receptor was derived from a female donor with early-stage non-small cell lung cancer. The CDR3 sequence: CSASQTPEETQYF. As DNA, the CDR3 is TGCAGTGCTAGCCAAACCCCCGAAGAGACCCAGTACTTC.